These 8 T cell receptor beta chains were all obtained from the same sample, sequenced in a study of blood T cell repertoires in COVID-19. The protocol was immunoSEQ multiplex PCR, while the TCRdb copy is restricted to in-frame clones and leaves out a portion. The profile covers about 300,000 clones, with more than 75% appearing a single time and about 1.2% taken by the ten largest. Sequencing input: peripheral blood. The receptors were sampled from a man between 65 and 85 years old with acute or convalescent COVID-19.

CDR3 region: CASSEQGGGANVLTF. In DNA, the CDR3 is TGTGCCAGCAGTGAGCAGGGCGGTGGGGCCAACGTCCTGACTTTC. V is TRBV2 and J is TRBJ2-6; D may be TRBD1 (5 bases). The V and J ends lost 3 bases and 3 bases respectively, with 9 bases between them. The CDR3 is made up of 15 amino acids. Per the germline V gene, CDR1 is SNHLY and CDR2 is FYNNEI.

V is TRBV6-6 and J is TRBJ1-6, with a weak D call TRBD1 (5 bases). This CDR3 region has 14 residues. From germline, CDR1 is MNHNY and CDR2 SVGAGI (reference sequence). V lost 8 bases, J lost 3 bases, and 11 bases lay in between. CDR3 DNA sequence: TGTGCCAGCCGGGGGATCATCTATAATTCACCCCTCCACTTT. It is translated as CASRGIIYNSPLHF.

This clone has more than one count but fewer than ten. The gene calls are TRBV14 and TRBJ1-1; perhaps TRBD1 as D (6 bases). The CDR3 has 14 amino acids. Germline V lookup: CDR1 SGHDN, CDR2 FVKESK. V gave up 1 base and J gave up 4 bases, with 10 bases separating them. Written as DNA, the CDR3 is TGTGCCAGCAGCCAAGCTAGGGGGGGCACTGAAGCTTTCTTT. Translating it yields CASSQARGGTEAFF.

This clone was seen more than once but under ten times. This rearrangement joins TRBV6-2 or TRBV6-3 to TRBJ1-2; D is possibly TRBD1 (5 bases). V was pared by 4 bases and J by 0 bases, with 9 bases between. The CDR3 runs to 14 residues. The germline V gene encodes CDR1 MNHEY and CDR2 SVGEGT. The CDR3 nucleotides read TGTGCCAGCAGTTTATGGACAACTAACTATGGCTACACCTTC. Protein: CASSLWTTNYGYTF.

This clone appeared a few times. CDR3 in DNA: TGCGCCAGCAGCACGGGACAGATCCAAGAGACCCAGTACTTC. Its translation is CASSTGQIQETQYF. The genes are TRBV5-1 and TRBJ2-5; 7 bases map to TRBD1. The CDR3 extends over 14 amino acids. The V gene end was trimmed by 4 bases and the J gene end by 1 base; junction bases not matched to a gene: 4. CDR1 SGHRS and CDR2 YFSETQ come from the germline V gene.

The chain combines TRBV1 with TRBJ1-1. TRBV1 is a pseudogene locus. This CDR3 comprises 16 residues. CDR3 amino acids: CTSSPGVRGGNTEAFF. CDR3 DNA sequence: TGCACCAGCAGCCCCGGGGTAAGGGGAGGGAACACTGAAGCTTTCTTT.

The chain links TRBV4-2 to TRBJ2-3, with TRBD2 matching over 12 bases. The CDR3 covers 19 residues. Trimming removed 3 bases from V and 0 bases from J; junction bases left unmatched: 10. CDR1 LGHNA and CDR2 YNFKEQ come from the germline V gene. CDR3 sequence: CASSQFSSGRVGSTDTQYF. CDR3 nucleotides: TGTGCCAGCAGCCAGTTCTCTAGCGGGAGGGTCGGGAGCACAGATACGCAGTATTTT.

The CDR3 sequence: CASSSGTGYYGYTF. For the CDR3, the DNA is TGTGCCAGCAGCTCCGGGACAGGGTACTATGGCTACACCTTC. The gene calls are TRBV5-6 and TRBJ1-2; 9 nucleotides agree with TRBD1. CDR3 length: 14 amino acids. Per the germline V gene, CDR1 is SGHDT and CDR2 is YYEEEE. V was clipped by 3 bases and J by 3 bases; unmatched bases: 3.